These 16 T cell receptor delta chains were sequenced from one sample in a study of Vδ1+ human thymocytes. Points from the study as a whole: In the thymus, TRG and TRD repertoires looked highly polyclonal with Gaussian CDR3 lengths.

These receptors are not linked to any known antigen. The template was reverse-transcribed extracted RNA. Multiplex PCR used pooled V-gene forward primers and a constant-region reverse primer to amplify CDR3s. TCRdb redid the clone calls on the multiplex PCR reads with CATT. This table holds 54,000 or so delta-chain clones, more than 15% found once. Sequencing was performed on Vdelta1+ gamma-delta thymocytes from the thymus. As for subset: FACS-sorted CD3+ TCRalphabeta- TCRVdelta1+ TCRVdelta2- thymocytes. Receptors were obtained from a boy under three years old who had congenital heart surgery.

V is TRDV1 and J is TRDJ1; 10 positions match TRDD3. The trim removed 2 bases at V and 1 base at J, leaving 13 bases unmatched. This CDR3 is 19 amino acids long. Germline V gene lookup returns CDR1 TSWWSYY and CDR2 QGS. CDR3: CALGEGDGRTGGFTDKLIF. In DNA, the CDR3 is TGTGCTCTTGGGGAAGGGGACGGTCGCACTGGGGGATTCACCGATAAACTCATCTTT.

This clone has more than one count but fewer than ten. The chain joins TRDV1 to TRDJ1, with TRDD3 matching 8 bases. Losses at the gene ends were 0 bases for V and 7 bases for J; bases not matched to a gene: 22. The CDR3 runs to 20 residues. CDR1 and CDR2 from the germline V gene are TSWWSYY and QGS. The CDR3, as DNA: TGTGCTCTTGGGGAACTACTGAGATCTCTTACTGGGGGCCATACTCGTAAACTCATCTTT. It yields the protein CALGELLRSLTGGHTRKLIF.

Only a few counts were recorded for this clone. This chain uses TRDV1 with TRDJ1, with 9 bases aligning to TRDD3. The junction had 10 bases not matched to a gene; V was cut back by 1 base and J by 10 bases. This CDR3 region has 15 residues. Germline V lookup: CDR1 TSWWSYY, CDR2 QGS. In DNA form, the CDR3 reads TGTGCTCTTGGGGAACCCCTGACTGGGGGAGTGGGACTCATCTTT. Protein: CALGEPLTGGVGLIF.

This chain connects TRDV1 to TRDJ1; 8 bases agree with TRDD3. CDR1 and CDR2 (germline): TSWWSYY, QGS. This CDR3 region has 16 residues. V dropped 4 bases and J dropped 4; count of bases not matched to a gene: 11. This CDR3 reads CALGATGGSYIDKLIF. The CDR3 nucleotides read TGTGCTCTTGGGGCTACTGGGGGGTCGTACATCGATAAACTCATCTTT.

The chain employs TRDV1 and TRDJ1; 7 bases fit TRDD3. The CDR3 sequence is 19 residues long. Trimming cost V 2 bases and J 4 bases; bases outside gene matches: 19. CDR1 is TSWWSYY and CDR2 is QGS in the germline V gene. CDR3 in DNA: TGTGCTCTTGGGGAAGCCCCCCTACTGGGCTGGGGGGTTGGCGATAAACTCATCTTT. Its protein product is CALGEAPLLGWGVGDKLIF.

The rearrangement links TRDV1 to TRDJ2; TRDD3 matches 11 bases. The CDR3 runs to 18 residues. V trimming: 1 base; J trimming: 3 bases; junction bases outside the gene matches: 7. Germline lookup yields CDR1 TSWWSYY and CDR2 QGS. CDR3 nucleotides: TGTGCTCTTGGGGAACGCTACGACTGGGGGATAATGACAGCACAACTCTTCTTT. Its protein is CALGERYDWGIMTAQLFF.

This clone has just a few counts. V gene TRDV1 combines with J gene TRDJ1, with 9 nucleotides matching TRDD3. CDR3 length: 21 amino acids. Trimming removed 2 bases from V and 0 bases from J; junction bases left unmatched: 19. Germline lookup yields CDR1 TSWWSYY and CDR2 QGS. CDR3 coding DNA: TGTGCTCTTGGGGAATCCCATTACCTGGGGGATCCCTCCTGCAACACCGATAAACTCATCTTT. This sequence encodes CALGESHYLGDPSCNTDKLIF.

This clone was detected a few times. The chain recombines TRDV2 with TRDJ1; TRDD3 matches 9 bases. Germline CDR1 and CDR2: GEAIGNYY and EKD. The trim removed 0 bases at V and 0 bases at J, leaving 31 bases unmatched. The CDR3 is made up of 25 amino acids. The CDR3 coding sequence is TGTGCCTGTGACACCACCCAATTGGGGTCTTCCGGCCCTGTCTGCTGGGGGATGTACACCGATAAACTCATCTTT. It codes for CACDTTQLGSSGPVCWGMYTDKLIF.

This clone showed up just a few times. This chain uses TRDV1 with TRDJ1; TRDD3 aligns across 10 bases. From germline, CDR1 is TSWWSYY and CDR2 QGS. The CDR3 is 21 amino acids. V shed 2 bases and J 2 bases; nucleotides not matched to a gene: 20. The CDR3 reads CALGEATRPAGGYRRTDKLIF. The CDR3 bases are TGTGCTCTTGGGGAAGCTACGCGTCCTGCTGGGGGATATCGAAGAACCGATAAACTCATCTTT.

This clone was detected ten times or more. The genes are TRDV2 and TRDJ1; the match to TRDD3 covers 7 bases. The CDR3 consists of 17 residues. Trimming cost V 1 base and J 2 bases; bases outside gene matches: 12. In germline, CDR1 is GEAIGNYY, CDR2 EKD. In DNA form, the CDR3 reads TGTGCCTGTGACACGGTACTGGGGACCTGTAGGACCGATAAACTCATCTTT. Its translation is CACDTVLGTCRTDKLIF.

The chain couples TRDV1 to TRDJ1; D perhaps matches TRDD3 (8 bases). The germline V gene has CDR1 TSWWSYY and CDR2 QGS. CDR3 length equals 20 residues. Trimming took off 4 bases at V and 2 bases at J, with 29 bases between the two ends. The CDR3 DNA is TGTGCTCTTGGGGCCTCCAAGAAGTTTCCTACTGGGGGGCCGACCGATAAACTCATCTTT. This sequence encodes CALGASKKFPTGGPTDKLIF.

This clone is classed as medium-sized. The V call is TRAV29/DV5, the J call TRDJ1; TRDD3 matches 13 bases. Unmatched junction bases numbered 15, after V lost 7 bases and J lost 0 bases. Germline lookup yields CDR1 NSMFDY and CDR2 ISSIKDK. This CDR3 has 18 amino acids. CDR3 residues: CAPAHSLLGDTYTDKLIF. Here the CDR3 DNA reads TGTGCACCGGCCCATTCCCTACTGGGGGATACGTACACCGATAAACTCATCTTT.

This clone was found a few times. The gene calls are TRDV1 and TRDJ1, with 8 nucleotides matching TRDD3. Germline trimming cut 1 base from V and 8 bases from J; bases unmatched to any gene: 15. CDR1 is TSWWSYY and CDR2 is QGS in the germline V gene. CDR3 length: 17 residues. In DNA form, the CDR3 reads TGTGCTCTTGGGGAACCCGTCTTCCGGATACGGGGGATAAAACTCATCTTT. Translated: CALGEPVFRIRGIKLIF.

This clone was counted only a few times. The chain uses TRDV1 and TRDJ1, with a tentative D call TRDD3 (7 bases). The ends were cut back, 4 bases at V and 7 bases at J, with 34 bases in the middle. The CDR3 is made up of 20 amino acids. Germline V gene sequence: CDR1 TSWWSYY, CDR2 QGS. CDR3 sequence: CALGALPSLRVWGSAGKLIF. CDR3 DNA sequence: TGTGCTCTTGGGGCACTACCTTCCCTACGGGTCTGGGGGTCGGCCGGTAAACTCATCTTT.

This chain joins TRDV1 and TRDJ1; 10 nucleotides agree with TRDD3. CDR3 length: 19 amino acids. Germline CDR1 TSWWSYY, CDR2 QGS. Trimming removed 6 bases from V and 2 bases from J; junction bases left unmatched: 18. This CDR3 reads CALGALNTPRGIRTDKLIF. DNA of the CDR3: TGTGCTCTTGGTGCCCTTAACACCCCCCGGGGGATACGAACCGATAAACTCATCTTT.

The chain combines TRDV1 with TRDJ1, with D uncertain. Germline V gene data show CDR1 as TSWWSYY and CDR2 as QGS. There are 15 residues in the CDR3. Trimming pared 3 bases from V and 3 bases from J, leaving 14 bases between. The CDR3 is CALGESSLLPDKLIF. Written as DNA, the CDR3 is TGTGCTCTTGGGGAGTCCTCACTGCTTCCCGATAAACTCATCTTT.